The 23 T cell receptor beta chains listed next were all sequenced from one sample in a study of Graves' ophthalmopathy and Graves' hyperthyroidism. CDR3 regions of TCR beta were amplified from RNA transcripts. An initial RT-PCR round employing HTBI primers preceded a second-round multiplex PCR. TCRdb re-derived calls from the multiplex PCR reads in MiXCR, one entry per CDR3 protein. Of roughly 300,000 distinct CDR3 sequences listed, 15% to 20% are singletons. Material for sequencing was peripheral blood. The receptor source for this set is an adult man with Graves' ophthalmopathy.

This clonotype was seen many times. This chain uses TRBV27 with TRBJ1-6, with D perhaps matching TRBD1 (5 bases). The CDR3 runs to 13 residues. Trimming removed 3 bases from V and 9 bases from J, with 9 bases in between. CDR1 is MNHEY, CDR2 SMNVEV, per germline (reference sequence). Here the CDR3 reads CASSFGHPSPLHF. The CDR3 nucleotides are TGTGCCAGCAGTTTCGGACACCCTTCACCCCTCCACTTT.

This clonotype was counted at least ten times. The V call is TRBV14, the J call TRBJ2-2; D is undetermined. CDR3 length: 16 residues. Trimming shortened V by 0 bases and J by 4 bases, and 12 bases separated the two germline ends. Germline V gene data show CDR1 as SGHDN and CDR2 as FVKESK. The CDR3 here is CASSQEAGVATGELFF. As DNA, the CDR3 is TGTGCCAGCAGCCAAGAAGCTGGGGTAGCCACCGGGGAGCTGTTTTTT.

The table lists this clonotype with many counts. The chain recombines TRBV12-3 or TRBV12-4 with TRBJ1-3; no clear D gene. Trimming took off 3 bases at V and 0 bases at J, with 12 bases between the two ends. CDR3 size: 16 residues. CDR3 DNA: TGTGCCAGCAGTTTGGCCGGGGTCAGCTCTGGAAACACCATATATTTT. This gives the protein CASSLAGVSSGNTIYF.

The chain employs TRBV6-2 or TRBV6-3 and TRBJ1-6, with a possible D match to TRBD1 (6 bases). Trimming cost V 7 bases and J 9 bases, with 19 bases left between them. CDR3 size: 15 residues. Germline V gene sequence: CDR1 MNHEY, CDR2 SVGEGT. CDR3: CASTKNGGLGSPLHF. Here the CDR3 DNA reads TGTGCCAGCACCAAAAATGGGGGGCTTGGTTCACCCCTCCACTTT.

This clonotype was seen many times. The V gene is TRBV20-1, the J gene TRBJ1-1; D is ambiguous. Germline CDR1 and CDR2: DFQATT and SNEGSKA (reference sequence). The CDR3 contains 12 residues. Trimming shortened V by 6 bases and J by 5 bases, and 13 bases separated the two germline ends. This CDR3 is CSAKRGGTEAFF. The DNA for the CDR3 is TGCAGTGCGAAGAGAGGAGGGACTGAAGCTTTCTTT.

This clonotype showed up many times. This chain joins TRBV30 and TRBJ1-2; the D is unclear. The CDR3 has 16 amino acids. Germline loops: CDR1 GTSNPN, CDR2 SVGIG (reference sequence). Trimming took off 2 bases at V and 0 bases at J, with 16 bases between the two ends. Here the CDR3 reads CAWSRRRFQANYGYTF. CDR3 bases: TGTGCCTGGAGTCGGCGGCGATTCCAAGCTAACTATGGCTACACCTTC.

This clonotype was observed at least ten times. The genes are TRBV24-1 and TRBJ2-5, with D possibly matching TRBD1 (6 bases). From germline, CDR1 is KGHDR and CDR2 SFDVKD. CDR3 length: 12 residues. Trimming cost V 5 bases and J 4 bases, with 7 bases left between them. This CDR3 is CATSGTVETQYF. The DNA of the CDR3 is TGTGCCACCAGTGGGACAGTAGAGACCCAGTACTTC.

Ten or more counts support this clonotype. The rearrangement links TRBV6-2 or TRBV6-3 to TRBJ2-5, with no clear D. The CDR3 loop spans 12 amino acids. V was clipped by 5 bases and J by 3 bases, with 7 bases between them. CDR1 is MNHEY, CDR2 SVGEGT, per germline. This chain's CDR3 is CASSAAEETQYF. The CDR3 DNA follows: TGTGCCAGCAGTGCAGCAGAAGAGACCCAGTACTTC.

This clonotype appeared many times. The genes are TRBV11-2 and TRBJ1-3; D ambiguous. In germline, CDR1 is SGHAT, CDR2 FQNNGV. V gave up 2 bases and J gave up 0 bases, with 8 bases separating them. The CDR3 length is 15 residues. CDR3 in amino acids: CASSLSLGSGNTIYF. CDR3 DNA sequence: TGTGCCAGCAGCTTATCTTTAGGCTCTGGAAACACCATATATTTT. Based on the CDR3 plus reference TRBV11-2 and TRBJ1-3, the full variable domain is EAGVAQSPRYKIIEKRQSVAFWCNPISGHATLYWYQQILGQGPKLLIQFQNNGVVDDSQLPKDRFSAERLKGVDSTLKIQPAKLEDSAVYLCASSLSLGSGNTIYFGEGSWLTVV.

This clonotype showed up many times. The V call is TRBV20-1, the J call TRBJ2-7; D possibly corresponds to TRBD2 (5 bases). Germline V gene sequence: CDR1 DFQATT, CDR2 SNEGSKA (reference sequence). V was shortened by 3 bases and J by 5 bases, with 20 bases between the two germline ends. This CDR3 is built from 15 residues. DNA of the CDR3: TGCAGTGCTAGCGTGTCAGCGGCCCCCGGGGACGAGCAGTACTTC. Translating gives CSASVSAAPGDEQYF.

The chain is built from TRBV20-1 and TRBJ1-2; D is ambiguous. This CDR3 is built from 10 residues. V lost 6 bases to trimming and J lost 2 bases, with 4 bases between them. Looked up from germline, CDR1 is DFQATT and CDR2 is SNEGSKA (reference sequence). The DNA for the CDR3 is TGCAGTGCCTTGAACTATGGCTACACCTTC. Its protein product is CSALNYGYTF.

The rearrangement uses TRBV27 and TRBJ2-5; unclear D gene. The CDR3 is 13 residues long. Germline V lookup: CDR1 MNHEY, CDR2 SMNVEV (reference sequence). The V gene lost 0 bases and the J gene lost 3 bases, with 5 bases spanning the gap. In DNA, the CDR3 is TGTGCCAGCAGTTTATCGGTGGAAGAGACCCAGTACTTC. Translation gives CASSLSVEETQYF.

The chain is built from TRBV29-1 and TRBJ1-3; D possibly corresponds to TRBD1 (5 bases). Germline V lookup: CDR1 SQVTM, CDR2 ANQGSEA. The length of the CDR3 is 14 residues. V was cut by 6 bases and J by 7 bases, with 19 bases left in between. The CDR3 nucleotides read TGCAGCGTCGCCCTCGACAGAGCCCGGAACACCATATATTTT. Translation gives CSVALDRARNTIYF.

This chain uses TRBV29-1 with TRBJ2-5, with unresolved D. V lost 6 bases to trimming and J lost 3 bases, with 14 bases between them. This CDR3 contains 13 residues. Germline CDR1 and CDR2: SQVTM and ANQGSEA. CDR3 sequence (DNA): TGCAGCGTGGCGGTAACACTTGAAGAGACCCAGTACTTC. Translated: CSVAVTLEETQYF.

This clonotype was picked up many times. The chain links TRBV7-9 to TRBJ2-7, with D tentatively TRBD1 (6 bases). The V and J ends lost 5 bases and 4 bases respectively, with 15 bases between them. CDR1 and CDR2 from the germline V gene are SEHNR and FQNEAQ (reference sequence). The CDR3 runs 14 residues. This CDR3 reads CASSTPGVVYEQYF. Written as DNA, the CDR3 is TGTGCCAGCAGCACACCAGGGGTTGTATACGAGCAGTACTTC.

CDR3: CSARGGIMNTEAFF. In DNA, the CDR3 is TGCAGTGCTAGAGGGGGCATCATGAACACTGAAGCTTTCTTT. V gene TRBV20-1 combines with J gene TRBJ1-1; weak D call: TRBD1 (5 bases). The V and J ends lost 1 base and 0 bases respectively, with 9 bases between them. Germline V gene data show CDR1 as DFQATT and CDR2 as SNEGSKA (reference sequence). The CDR3 contains 14 residues.

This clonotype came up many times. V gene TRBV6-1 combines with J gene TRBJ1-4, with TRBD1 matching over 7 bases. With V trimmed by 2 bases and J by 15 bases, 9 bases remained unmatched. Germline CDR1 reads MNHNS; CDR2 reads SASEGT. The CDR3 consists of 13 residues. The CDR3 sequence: CASSETGRGRVFF. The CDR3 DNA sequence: TGTGCCAGCAGTGAAACGGGCAGGGGGAGGGTGTTTTTT.

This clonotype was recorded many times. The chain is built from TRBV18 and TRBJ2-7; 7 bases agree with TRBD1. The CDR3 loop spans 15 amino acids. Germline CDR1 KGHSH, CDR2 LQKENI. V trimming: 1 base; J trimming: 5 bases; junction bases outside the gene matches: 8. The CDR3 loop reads CASSPQVQGVNEQYF. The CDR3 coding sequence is TGTGCCAGCTCACCACAGGTGCAGGGGGTTAACGAGCAGTACTTC.

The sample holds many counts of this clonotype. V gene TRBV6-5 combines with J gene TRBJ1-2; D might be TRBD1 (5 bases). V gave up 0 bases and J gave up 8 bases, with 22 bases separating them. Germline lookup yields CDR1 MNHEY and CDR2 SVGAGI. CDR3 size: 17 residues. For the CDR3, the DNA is TGTGCCAGCAGTTACTCTTCAAACTTATTTATTACAGGAGGCTACACCTTC. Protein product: CASSYSSNLFITGGYTF.

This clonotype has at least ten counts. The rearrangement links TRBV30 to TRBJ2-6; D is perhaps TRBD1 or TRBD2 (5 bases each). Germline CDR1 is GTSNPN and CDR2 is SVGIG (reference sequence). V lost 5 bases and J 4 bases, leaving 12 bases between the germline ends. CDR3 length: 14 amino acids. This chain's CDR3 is CAWDPGTGANVLTF. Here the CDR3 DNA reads TGTGCCTGGGACCCAGGGACCGGGGCCAACGTCCTGACTTTC.

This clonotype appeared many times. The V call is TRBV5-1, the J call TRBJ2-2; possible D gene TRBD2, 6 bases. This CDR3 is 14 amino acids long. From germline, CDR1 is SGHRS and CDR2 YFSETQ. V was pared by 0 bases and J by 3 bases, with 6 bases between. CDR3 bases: TGCGCCAGCAGCTTGGCGGGGGACACCGGGGAGCTGTTTTTT. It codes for CASSLAGDTGELFF.

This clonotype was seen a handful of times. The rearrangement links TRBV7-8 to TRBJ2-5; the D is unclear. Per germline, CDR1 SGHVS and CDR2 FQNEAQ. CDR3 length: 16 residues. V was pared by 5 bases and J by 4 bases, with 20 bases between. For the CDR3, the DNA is TGTGCCAGCAGCGTAGAAAACCCAAAGACGGGAGAGACCCAGTACTTC. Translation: CASSVENPKTGETQYF.

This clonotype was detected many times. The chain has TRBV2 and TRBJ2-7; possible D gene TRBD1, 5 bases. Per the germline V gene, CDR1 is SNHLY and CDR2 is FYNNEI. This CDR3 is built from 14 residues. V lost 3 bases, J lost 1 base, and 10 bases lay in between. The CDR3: CASSDYRQSYEQYF. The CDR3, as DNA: TGTGCCAGCAGTGATTATCGACAGTCCTACGAGCAGTACTTC.